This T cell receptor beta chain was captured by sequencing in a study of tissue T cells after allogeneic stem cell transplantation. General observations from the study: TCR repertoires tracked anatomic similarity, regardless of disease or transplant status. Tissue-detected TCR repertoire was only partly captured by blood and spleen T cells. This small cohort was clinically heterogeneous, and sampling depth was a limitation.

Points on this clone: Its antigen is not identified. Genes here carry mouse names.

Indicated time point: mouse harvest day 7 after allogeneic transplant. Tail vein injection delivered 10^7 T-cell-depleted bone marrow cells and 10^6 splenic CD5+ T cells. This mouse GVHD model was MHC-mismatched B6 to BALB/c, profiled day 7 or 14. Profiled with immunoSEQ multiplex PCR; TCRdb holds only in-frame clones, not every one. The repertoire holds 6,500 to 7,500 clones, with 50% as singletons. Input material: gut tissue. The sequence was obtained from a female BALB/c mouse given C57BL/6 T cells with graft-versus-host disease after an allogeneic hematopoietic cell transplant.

The sequenced part of the CDR3 DNA is TGTGCCAGCAGGGACAATAGTCAAAACACCTTGTAC. As protein: CASRDNSQNTLY. The whole CDR3 protein is CASRDNSQNTLYF. The J gene is TRBJ2-4, the V gene TRBV26, with D possibly TRBD1 on 5 matching bases. From the germline J gene comes the end of the CDR3, since the read stops 1 residue before it. The germline V gene has CDR1 KGHPV and CDR2 FQNQEV (reference sequence). CDR3 size: 13 residues. Trimming took 6 bases from V and 0 from J, leaving 7 bases between them. Full variable domain (outside the CDR3, taken from reference TRBV26 and TRBJ2-4): NSKVIQTPRYLVKGQGQKAKMRCIPEKGHPVVFWYQQNKNNEFKFLINFQNQEVLQQIDMTEKRFSAECPSNSPCSLEIQSSEAGDSALYLCASRDNSQNTLYFGAGTRLSVL.